This T cell receptor beta chain comes out of a study of PD-L1 blockade in urothelial cancer. As for time point: peripheral blood 6 weeks after treatment start. This clone appeared once. CDR3 length equals 14 residues. CDR1 SEHNR and CDR2 FQNEAQ come from the germline V gene (reference sequence). The V and J ends lost 5 bases and 1 base, in that order; junction bases with no gene match: 5. Some clones are missing from TCRdb's copy, which holds only in-frame ones; the method was immunoSEQ multiplex PCR. This sample has about 38,000 clones, with around nine tenths found just once. The genes are TRBV7-9 and TRBJ2-7; 7 bases align to TRBD2. This sample comprised PBMCs, obtained around atezolizumab (anti-PD-L1) treatment. The clonotype originates from a man aged 55 to 70 with urothelial cancer. CDR3 nucleotides: TGTGCCAGCAGCCGTAGCGGGTCTTCCTACGAGCAGTACTTC. Its translation is CASSRSGSSYEQYF. The variable domain in full, completed from reference TRBV7-9 and TRBJ2-7, reads DTGVSQNPRHKITKRGQNVTFRCDPISEHNRLYWYRQTLGQGPEFLTYFQNEAQLEKSRLLSDRFSAERPKGSFSTLEIQRTEQGDSAMYLCASSRSGSSYEQYFGPGTRLTVT.